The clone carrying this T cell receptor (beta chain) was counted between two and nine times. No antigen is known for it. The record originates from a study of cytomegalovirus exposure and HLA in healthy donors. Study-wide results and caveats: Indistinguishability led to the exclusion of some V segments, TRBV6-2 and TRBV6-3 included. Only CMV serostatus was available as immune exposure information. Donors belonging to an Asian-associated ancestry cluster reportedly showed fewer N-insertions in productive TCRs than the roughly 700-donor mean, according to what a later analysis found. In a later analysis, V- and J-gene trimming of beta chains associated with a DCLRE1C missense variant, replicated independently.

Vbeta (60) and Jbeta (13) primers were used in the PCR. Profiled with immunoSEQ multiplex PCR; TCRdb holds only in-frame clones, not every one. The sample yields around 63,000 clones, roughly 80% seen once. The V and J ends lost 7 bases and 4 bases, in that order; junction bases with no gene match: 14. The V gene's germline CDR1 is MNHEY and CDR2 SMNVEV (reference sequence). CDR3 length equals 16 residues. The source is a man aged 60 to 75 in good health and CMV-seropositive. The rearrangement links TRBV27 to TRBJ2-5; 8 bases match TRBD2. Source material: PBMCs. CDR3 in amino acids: CASKGGRTTGRETQYF. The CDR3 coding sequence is TGTGCCAGCAAGGGCGGGAGGACGACCGGTAGAGAGACCCAGTACTTC.